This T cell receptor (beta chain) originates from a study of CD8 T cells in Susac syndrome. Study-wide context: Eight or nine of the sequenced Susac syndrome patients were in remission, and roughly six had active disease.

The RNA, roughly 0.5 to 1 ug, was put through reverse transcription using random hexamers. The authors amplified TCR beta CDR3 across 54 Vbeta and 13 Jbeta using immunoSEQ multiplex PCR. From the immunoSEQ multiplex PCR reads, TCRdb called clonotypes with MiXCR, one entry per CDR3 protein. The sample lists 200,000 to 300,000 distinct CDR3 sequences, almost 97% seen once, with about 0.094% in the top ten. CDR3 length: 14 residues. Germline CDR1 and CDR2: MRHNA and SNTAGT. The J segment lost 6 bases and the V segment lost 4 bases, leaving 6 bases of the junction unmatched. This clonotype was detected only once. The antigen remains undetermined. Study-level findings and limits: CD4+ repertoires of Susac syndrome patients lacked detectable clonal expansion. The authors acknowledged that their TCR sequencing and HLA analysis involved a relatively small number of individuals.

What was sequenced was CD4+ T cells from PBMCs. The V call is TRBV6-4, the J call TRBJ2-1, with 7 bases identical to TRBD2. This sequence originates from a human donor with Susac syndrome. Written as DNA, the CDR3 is TGTGCCAGCAGTGGCGAGGGACTACCCAATGAGCAGTTCTTC. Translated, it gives CASSGEGLPNEQFF.